The 19 T cell receptor beta chains reported below all come from one sample, sequenced in a study of blood T cell repertoires in COVID-19. Clones were read by immunoSEQ multiplex PCR, and TCRdb kept only the in-frame ones, dropping some. The sample has 190,000 or so clones; about nine tenths are singletons. The source material was PBMCs or T cells enriched from blood (not recorded which). The receptors come from a woman aged 30 to 39 who had recovered from COVID-19.

V gene TRBV27 combines with J gene TRBJ2-6, with D maybe TRBD1 (6 bases). There are 17 residues in the CDR3. Between the trimmed V and J ends, which lost 7 bases and 0 bases, there was a span of 16 bases. Germline-derived CDR1 and CDR2 are MNHEY and SMNVEV (reference sequence). CDR3 DNA: TGTGCCAGCACCTACGACAGGTTCCCCTCTGGGGCCAACGTCCTGACTTTC. It translates to CASTYDRFPSGANVLTF.

This rearrangement joins TRBV12-5 to TRBJ2-6; no clear D. The CDR3 sequence is 13 residues long. The V gene's germline CDR1 is LGHNT and CDR2 FRNRAP. Trimming removed 7 bases at V and 0 bases at J, with 4 bases between. The CDR3 is CASAPSGANVLTF. Here the CDR3 DNA reads TGTGCTAGTGCTCCCTCTGGGGCCAACGTCCTGACTTTC.

The chain combines TRBV16 with TRBJ1-2; TRBD1 aligns across 9 bases. Germline CDR1 KGHSY, CDR2 FQNENV. The trim removed 5 bases at V and 5 bases at J, leaving 3 bases unmatched. The CDR3 consists of 13 residues. The CDR3 nucleotides read TGTGCCAGCAGCAATGGACAGGGGTATGGCTACACCTTC. Its translation is CASSNGQGYGYTF.

This clone was observed once. The CDR3 loop is CASSQNSYGYTF. The CDR3 DNA is TGTGCCAGCAGCCAGAACAGCTATGGCTACACCTTC. The chain carries TRBV5-6 and TRBJ1-2; D uncertain. V was trimmed by 4 bases and J by 4 bases, leaving 8 bases between them. The CDR3 consists of 12 residues. The germline CDR1 and CDR2 sequences are SGHDT and YYEEEE.

This chain uses TRBV15 with TRBJ1-1, with a possible D match to TRBD1 (5 bases). The CDR3 contains 15 residues. The germline V gene encodes CDR1 LNHNV and CDR2 YYDKDF (reference sequence). With 5 bases removed from V and 1 base from J, the gap between germline ends came to 14 bases. The CDR3 region has the DNA TGTGCCACCAGCTCGGCAGGGCGGGGGAACACTGAAGCTTTCTTT. Translating it yields CATSSAGRGNTEAFF.

The sample holds one count of this clone. The genes are TRBV5-1 and TRBJ1-4; 8 nucleotides align to TRBD1. V gave up 4 bases and J gave up 1 base; unmatched junction bases: 3. Germline assignment: CDR1 SGHRS and CDR2 YFSETQ. The CDR3 is made up of 15 amino acids. The CDR3 is CASSNGQGTNEKLFF. The CDR3 DNA sequence: TGCGCCAGCAGCAACGGACAGGGAACTAATGAAAAACTGTTTTTT.

The chain joins TRBV14 to TRBJ2-7; D is undetermined. Germline V CDR1 and CDR2: SGHDN, FVKESK. The CDR3 covers 16 residues. Trimming stripped 6 bases from V and 0 bases from J, with 18 bases between. CDR3 in amino acids: CASRPLLLSNSYEQYF. CDR3 nucleotide sequence: TGTGCCAGCAGACCCCTACTACTTTCGAACTCCTACGAGCAGTACTTC.

The chain carries TRBV11-3 and TRBJ1-6; D remains ambiguous. Germline CDR1 reads SGHNT; CDR2 reads YENEEA. This CDR3 comprises 12 residues. Between the trimmed V and J ends, which lost 3 bases and 7 bases, there was a span of 4 bases. The CDR3 loop reads CASSFRNSPLHF. The CDR3 region has the DNA TGTGCCAGCAGCTTTCGGAATTCACCCCTCCACTTT.

The gene calls are TRBV6-5 and TRBJ1-2; 9 nucleotides agree with TRBD1. Germline V CDR1 and CDR2: MNHEY, SVGAGI. The CDR3 is 16 amino acids. J gave up 6 bases and V 0 bases, and 8 bases lay outside the gene matches. The CDR3 bases are TGTGCCAGCAGTTACTCGAATTCGTGGACAGGGGATGGCTACACCTTC. This gives the protein CASSYSNSWTGDGYTF.

V usage is TRBV11-1 and J usage is TRBJ1-4; TRBD1 matches at 10 bases. V shed 3 bases and J 5 bases; nucleotides not matched to a gene: 3. The CDR3 extends over 15 amino acids. Per germline, CDR1 SGHAT and CDR2 FQDESV (reference sequence). The CDR3 DNA is TGTGCCAGCAGCTTCCCGGGACAGGGGAATGAAAAACTGTTTTTT. Protein sequence: CASSFPGQGNEKLFF.

J is TRBJ2-7 and V is TRBV16; TRBD1 matches at 9 bases. In germline, CDR1 is KGHSY, CDR2 FQNENV. The V segment lost 2 bases and the J segment 1 base; nucleotides outside the gene matches: 3. This CDR3 has 15 residues. The CDR3 is CASSQGTGLSYEQYF. The CDR3 region has the DNA TGTGCCAGCAGCCAAGGGACAGGGCTGTCCTACGAGCAGTACTTC. The full variable domain, completed using reference TRBV16 and TRBJ2-7, is GEEVAQTPKHLVRGEGQKAKLYCAPIKGHSYVFWYQQVLKNEFKFLISFQNENVFDETGMPKERFSAKCLPNSPCSLEIQATKLEDSAVYFCASSQGTGLSYEQYFGPGTRLTVT.

V is TRBV20-1 and J is TRBJ1-6; 7 bases line up with TRBD1. Germline V gene sequence: CDR1 DFQATT, CDR2 SNEGSKA (reference sequence). The junction had 22 bases not matched to a gene; V was cut back by 5 bases and J by 15 bases. The CDR3 consists of 16 residues. CDR3 DNA sequence: TGCAGTGCTCGTGGGGCTTCCGGGACAGCGGGTCATCACCTCCACTTT. This sequence encodes CSARGASGTAGHHLHF.

This chain joins TRBV9 and TRBJ2-2; the match to TRBD1 covers 9 bases. From germline, CDR1 is SGDLS and CDR2 YYNGEE. The CDR3 loop spans 16 amino acids. The J segment lost 3 bases and the V segment lost 4 bases, leaving 7 bases of the junction unmatched. Here the CDR3 DNA reads TGTGCCAGCAGCCACAGGCGGGACAGGGACACCGGGGAGCTGTTTTTT. Its translation is CASSHRRDRDTGELFF.

V gene TRBV30 combines with J gene TRBJ1-2; D uncertain. Germline CDR1 reads GTSNPN; CDR2 reads SVGIG (reference sequence). This CDR3 comprises 12 residues. Trimming removed 1 base from V and 2 bases from J, with 5 bases in between. CDR3 loop: CAWSEANYGYTF. The DNA of the CDR3 is TGTGCCTGGAGTGAAGCCAACTATGGCTACACCTTC.

The V gene is TRBV24-1, the J gene TRBJ2-3; TRBD2 matches at 11 bases. Germline CDR1 KGHDR, CDR2 SFDVKD. V lost 1 base and J lost 6; bases outside the gene matches: 17. The CDR3 sequence is 20 residues long. The CDR3 sequence is CATSDFSGRVSHLLADTQYF. As DNA, the CDR3 is TGTGCCACCAGTGATTTTAGCGGGAGGGTGAGTCATTTGTTAGCGGATACGCAGTATTTT.

This sequence joins TRBV19 and TRBJ1-2; the match to TRBD1 covers 8 bases. This CDR3 region has 16 residues. Germline CDR1 LNHDA, CDR2 SQIVND (reference sequence). V was pared by 8 bases and J by 7 bases, with 18 bases of the junction left unmatched. The DNA for the CDR3 is TGTGCCAGTTCTCAGCGGACAGGGCCTTCCCTTAGTGGCTACACCTTC. Amino acid sequence: CASSQRTGPSLSGYTF. Full variable domain (rest looked up from reference TRBV19 and TRBJ1-2): DGGITQSPKYLFRKEGQNVTLSCEQNLNHDAMYWYRQDPGQGLRLIYYSQIVNDFQKGDIAEGYSVSREKKESFPLTVTSAQKNPTAFYLCASSQRTGPSLSGYTFGSGTRLTVV.

The chain has TRBV7-2 and TRBJ2-5; 8 nucleotides line up with TRBD1. Germline V gives CDR1 SGHTA, CDR2 FQGNSA. V lost 5 bases, J lost 4 bases, and 6 bases stayed unmatched. This CDR3 contains 14 residues. Here the CDR3 DNA reads TGTGCCAGCAGCCCGACAGGGGCTGGAGAGACCCAGTACTTC. Protein: CASSPTGAGETQYF.

The chain uses TRBV24-1 and TRBJ2-7; no firm D call. CDR1 is KGHDR and CDR2 is SFDVKD in the germline V gene. This CDR3 spans 12 amino acids. Trimming shortened V by 4 bases and J by 5 bases, and 8 bases separated the two germline ends. The CDR3, as DNA: TGTGCCACCAGTGAGCGAGGAGACGAGCAGTACTTC. Residues: CATSERGDEQYF.

The V call is TRBV7-8, the J call TRBJ1-6; the match to TRBD1 covers 11 bases. V gave up 3 bases and J gave up 9 bases; unmatched junction bases: 4. Germline values: CDR1 SGHVS, CDR2 FQNEAQ. This CDR3 has 15 amino acids. CDR3 nucleotide sequence: TGTGCCAGCAGCTTTGGACAGGGGGCGGCTTCACCCCTCCACTTT. This codes for CASSFGQGAASPLHF.